One and the same sample provided the 13 T cell receptor beta chains below, sequenced in a study of shared clonotypes between healthy human individuals. This table comes from immunoSEQ multiplex PCR, and its TCRdb copy is limited to in-frame clones, with some not included. The profile shows a few million clones, approximately 95% of them singletons. Sequencing was carried out using naive CD4+ T cells sorted from blood. Subset given: CD45RA+ positively selected. The receptors derive from a man in his late teens or twenties in good health.

This chain links TRBV11-3 with TRBJ2-7; D not resolved. In germline, CDR1 is SGHNT, CDR2 YENEEA. The CDR3 extends over 14 amino acids. The V gene lost 0 bases and the J gene lost 0 bases, with 6 bases spanning the gap. CDR3 bases: TGTGCCAGCAGCTTAGATCGTCGCTCCTACGAGCAGTACTTC. Translated, it gives CASSLDRRSYEQYF.

Only one count was recorded for this clone. Within the sample, other DNA sequences also encode this same CDR3. The CDR3 protein is CASSPGLAGVTGELFF. In nucleotides, the CDR3 is TGTGCCAGCTCACCCGGACTAGCGGGAGTCACCGGGGAGCTGTTTTTT. The V gene is TRBV18, the J gene TRBJ2-2, with 13 bases aligning to TRBD2. With 3 bases clipped from V and 4 bases from J, the junction kept 2 bases outside the gene matches. This CDR3 contains 16 residues. CDR1 and CDR2 from the germline V gene are KGHSH and LQKENI.

The genes are TRBV27 and TRBJ2-7, with a weak D call TRBD1 (5 bases). This CDR3 region has 12 residues. CDR1 is MNHEY and CDR2 is SMNVEV in the germline V gene (reference sequence). Trimming removed 5 bases at V and 2 bases at J, with 7 bases between. The CDR3 DNA reads as TGTGCCAGCAGTAAGGGGACCTACGAGCAGTACTTC. Amino acid sequence: CASSKGTYEQYF.

This chain links TRBV6-5 with TRBJ2-1, with D possibly matching TRBD2 (6 bases). Per germline, CDR1 MNHEY and CDR2 SVGAGI. V gave up 8 bases and J gave up 4 bases, with 18 bases separating them. The CDR3 runs to 15 residues. This CDR3 reads CASADTGGNYNEQFF. The CDR3 DNA is TGTGCCAGCGCTGACACTGGGGGGAATTACAATGAGCAGTTCTTC.

This rearrangement joins TRBV10-3 to TRBJ1-1, with 10 bases aligning to TRBD1. CDR1 ENHRY and CDR2 SYGVKD come from the germline V gene. With V trimmed by 4 bases and J by 0 bases, 2 bases remained unmatched. CDR3 length equals 15 residues. CDR3 region: CAISAGTGVNTEAFF. The CDR3 coding sequence is TGTGCCATCAGTGCCGGGACAGGGGTGAACACTGAAGCTTTCTTT.

This chain joins TRBV6-1 and TRBJ2-7; unclear D gene. The ends were cut back, 4 bases at V and 3 bases at J, with 10 bases in the middle. The CDR3 extends over 13 amino acids. Looked up from germline, CDR1 is MNHNS and CDR2 is SASEGT. CDR3 loop: CASSVVGFYEQYF. The CDR3 coding sequence is TGTGCCAGCAGTGTGGTGGGGTTCTACGAGCAGTACTTC.

The V gene is TRBV6-5, the J gene TRBJ2-5; D unclear. This CDR3 contains 12 residues. Trimming stripped 0 bases from V and 5 bases from J, with 4 bases between. Germline V gives CDR1 MNHEY, CDR2 SVGAGI. The CDR3 protein is CASSYSAETQYF. Here the CDR3 DNA reads TGTGCCAGCAGTTACTCGGCCGAGACCCAGTACTTC.

The rearrangement uses TRBV10-3 and TRBJ1-1; the D is unclear. The germline V and J ends were trimmed by 3 bases and 1 base, with 9 bases remaining between them. The V gene's germline CDR1 is ENHRY and CDR2 SYGVKD. The CDR3 consists of 14 residues. CDR3: CAISDRLENTEAFF. Here the CDR3 DNA reads TGTGCCATCAGTGACCGACTCGAGAACACTGAAGCTTTCTTT.

Turning to this clone: Other DNA sequences within the sample encode an identical CDR3. The chain recombines TRBV11-3 with TRBJ2-7; a possible D gene is TRBD2 (5 bases). The CDR3 is 13 amino acids. Germline values: CDR1 SGHNT, CDR2 YENEEA. V lost 2 bases and J 4 bases, leaving 9 bases between the germline ends. The CDR3 spells CASSLRGGYEQYF. The DNA of the CDR3 is TGTGCCAGCAGCTTAAGAGGAGGTTACGAGCAGTACTTC. The variable domain in full, with the rest retrieved from reference TRBV11-3 and TRBJ2-7, is EAGVVQSPRYKIIEKKQPVAFWCNPISGHNTLYWYLQNLGQGPELLIRYENEEAVDDSQLPKDRFSAERLKGVDSTLKIQPAELGDSAVYLCASSLRGGYEQYFGPGTRLTVT.

The gene calls are TRBV11-2 and TRBJ2-5; tentatively, D is TRBD1 (6 bases). Trimming stripped 4 bases from V and 3 bases from J, with 18 bases between. The germline V gene encodes CDR1 SGHAT and CDR2 FQNNGV. The CDR3 loop spans 16 amino acids. The CDR3 region is CASSSSNPGQKETQYF. CDR3 nucleotides: TGTGCCAGCAGCTCCTCCAATCCGGGACAAAAAGAGACCCAGTACTTC.

V and J are TRBV29-1 and TRBJ2-7; TRBD2 might be the D (6 bases). The CDR3 runs 13 residues. Germline V gene data show CDR1 as SQVTM and CDR2 as ANQGSEA. Trimming cost V 3 bases and J 2 bases, with 11 bases left between them. This CDR3 is CSVDPGGTYEQYF. The CDR3 DNA follows: TGCAGCGTTGACCCCGGGGGTACCTACGAGCAGTACTTC.

CDR3 residues: CASSQDTGLAGGTDTQYF. CDR3 sequence (DNA): TGCGCCAGCAGCCAAGATACTGGACTAGCGGGAGGAACAGATACGCAGTATTTT. V usage is TRBV4-3 and J usage is TRBJ2-3; 14 bases agree with TRBD2. V lost 0 bases, J lost 3 bases, and 5 bases stayed unmatched. CDR1 and CDR2 from the germline V gene are LGHNA and YSLEER. This CDR3 has 18 amino acids.

The gene calls are TRBV27 and TRBJ1-5; no reliable D call. Per the germline V gene, CDR1 is MNHEY and CDR2 is SMNVEV (reference sequence). This CDR3 has 14 residues. The ends were cut back, 7 bases at V and 0 bases at J, with 10 bases in the middle. CDR3 in DNA: TGTGCCAGCAAGGCAGACTATAGCAATCAGCCCCAGCATTTT. Its protein is CASKADYSNQPQHF.